This entry features one T cell receptor beta chain sequence. The data derive from a study of CD8 T cells in Susac syndrome. Germline V gene data show CDR1 as MNHEY and CDR2 as SVGAGI. The CDR3 is made up of 15 amino acids. The V and J ends lost 7 bases and 4 bases, in that order; junction bases with no gene match: 10. Reverse transcription used roughly 0.45 to 1 ug RNA and random hexamers. Coverage of TCR beta CDR3 amplification by immunoSEQ multiplex PCR extended to 54 Vbeta and 13 Jbeta. TCRdb reprocessed the immunoSEQ multiplex PCR reads with MiXCR, giving one entry per CDR3 protein. The sample lists about 130,000 distinct CDR3 sequences; over 90% were seen once.

The clonotype comes from a human donor with multiple sclerosis. The sample was CD8+ T cells from PBMCs. The rearrangement links TRBV6-5 to TRBJ2-5, with 9 bases aligning to TRBD2. The CDR3 region has the DNA TGTGCCAGCACCTACGGGGCGGGAGGGTTAGAGACCCAGTACTTC. Encoded protein: CASTYGAGGLETQYF.